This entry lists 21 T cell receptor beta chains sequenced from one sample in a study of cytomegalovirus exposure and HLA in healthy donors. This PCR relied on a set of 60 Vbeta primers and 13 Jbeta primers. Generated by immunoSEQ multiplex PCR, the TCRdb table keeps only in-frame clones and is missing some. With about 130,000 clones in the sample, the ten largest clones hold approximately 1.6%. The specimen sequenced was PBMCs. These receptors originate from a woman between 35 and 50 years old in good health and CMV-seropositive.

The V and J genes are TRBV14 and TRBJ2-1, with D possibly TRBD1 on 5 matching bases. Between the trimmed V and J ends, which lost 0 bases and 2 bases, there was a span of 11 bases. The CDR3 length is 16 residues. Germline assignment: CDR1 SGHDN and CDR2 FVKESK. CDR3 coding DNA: TGTGCCAGCAGCCAAGAAATGGGGCTCGCCTACAATGAGCAGTTCTTC. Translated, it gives CASSQEMGLAYNEQFF.

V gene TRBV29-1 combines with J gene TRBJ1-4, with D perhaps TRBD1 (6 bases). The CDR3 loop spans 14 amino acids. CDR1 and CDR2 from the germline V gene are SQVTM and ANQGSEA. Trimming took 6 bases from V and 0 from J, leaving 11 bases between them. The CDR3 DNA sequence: TGCAGCGTGCGAGGGGGTGCAACTAATGAAAAACTGTTTTTT. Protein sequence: CSVRGGATNEKLFF.

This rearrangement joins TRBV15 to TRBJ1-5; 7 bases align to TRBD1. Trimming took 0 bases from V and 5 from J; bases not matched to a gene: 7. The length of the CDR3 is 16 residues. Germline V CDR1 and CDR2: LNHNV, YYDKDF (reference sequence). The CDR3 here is CATSRDDGQVYQPQHF. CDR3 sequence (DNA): TGTGCCACCAGCAGAGATGATGGACAGGTGTATCAGCCCCAGCATTTT.

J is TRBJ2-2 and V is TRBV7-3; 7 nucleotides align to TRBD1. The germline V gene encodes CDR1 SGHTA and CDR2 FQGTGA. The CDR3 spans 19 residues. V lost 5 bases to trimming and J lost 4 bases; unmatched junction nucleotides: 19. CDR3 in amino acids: CASSAGRGRGSVGTGELFF. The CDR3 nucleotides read TGTGCCAGCAGCGCCGGAAGGGGGCGCGGTAGTGTTGGCACCGGGGAGCTGTTTTTT.

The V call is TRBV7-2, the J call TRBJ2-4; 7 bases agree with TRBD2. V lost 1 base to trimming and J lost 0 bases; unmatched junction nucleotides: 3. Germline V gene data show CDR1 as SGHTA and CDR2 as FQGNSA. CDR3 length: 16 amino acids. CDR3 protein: CASSLEGTTAKNIQYF. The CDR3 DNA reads TGTGCCAGCAGCTTAGAGGGGACTACAGCCAAAAACATTCAGTACTTC.

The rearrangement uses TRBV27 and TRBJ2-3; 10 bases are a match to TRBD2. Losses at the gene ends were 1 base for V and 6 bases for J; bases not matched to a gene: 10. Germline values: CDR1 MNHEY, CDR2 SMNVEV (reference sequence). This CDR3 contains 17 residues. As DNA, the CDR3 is TGTGCCAGCAGTTTATATTGGCTAGCGGGAGCACAGGATACGCAGTATTTT. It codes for CASSLYWLAGAQDTQYF.

CDR3 amino acids: CASGGTANTEAFF. The CDR3 DNA is TGTGCCAGTGGAGGGACAGCGAACACTGAAGCTTTCTTT. This chain links TRBV19 with TRBJ1-1; 7 bases map to TRBD1. The germline gives CDR1 LNHDA, CDR2 SQIVND (reference sequence). Trimming at V came to 8 bases and at J to 1 base, leaving 4 bases not matched to a gene. This CDR3 is 13 amino acids long.

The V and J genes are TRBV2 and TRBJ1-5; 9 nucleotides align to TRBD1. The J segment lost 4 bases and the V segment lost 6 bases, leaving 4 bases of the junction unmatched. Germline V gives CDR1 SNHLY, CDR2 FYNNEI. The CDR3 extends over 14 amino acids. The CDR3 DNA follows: TGTGCCAGCAGCGCCGGGACAGGGAATCAGCCCCAGCATTTT. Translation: CASSAGTGNQPQHF.

CDR3 sequence reads: CSVLTSREQYF. As DNA, the CDR3 is TGCAGTGTCCTAACTAGCCGCGAGCAGTACTTC. The chain employs TRBV20-1 and TRBJ2-7; a weak D match, TRBD2 (6 bases). Trimming removed 7 bases at V and 6 bases at J, with 13 bases between. Germline V gene sequence: CDR1 DFQATT, CDR2 SNEGSKA (reference sequence). CDR3 length: 11 residues.

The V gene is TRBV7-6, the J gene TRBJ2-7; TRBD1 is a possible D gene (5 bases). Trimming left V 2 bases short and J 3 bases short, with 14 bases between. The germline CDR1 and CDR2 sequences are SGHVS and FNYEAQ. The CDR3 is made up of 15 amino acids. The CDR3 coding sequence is TGTGCCAGCAGCTTATCGGCAGGGAATAACTACGAGCAGTACTTC. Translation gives CASSLSAGNNYEQYF.

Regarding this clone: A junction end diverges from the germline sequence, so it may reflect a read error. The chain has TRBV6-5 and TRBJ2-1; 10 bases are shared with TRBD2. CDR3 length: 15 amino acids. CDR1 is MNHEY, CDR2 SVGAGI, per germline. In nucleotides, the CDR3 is TGTGCCAGCAGTTACGCGGTAGCGGGAGGCCAACACATGGTCTTC. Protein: CASSYAVAGGQHMVF.

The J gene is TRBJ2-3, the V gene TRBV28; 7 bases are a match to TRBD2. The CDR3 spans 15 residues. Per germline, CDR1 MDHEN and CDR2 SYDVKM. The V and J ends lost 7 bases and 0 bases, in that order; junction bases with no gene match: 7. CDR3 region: CASTEAGSSTDTQYF. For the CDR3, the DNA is TGTGCCAGCACCGAAGCGGGATCTAGCACAGATACGCAGTATTTT.

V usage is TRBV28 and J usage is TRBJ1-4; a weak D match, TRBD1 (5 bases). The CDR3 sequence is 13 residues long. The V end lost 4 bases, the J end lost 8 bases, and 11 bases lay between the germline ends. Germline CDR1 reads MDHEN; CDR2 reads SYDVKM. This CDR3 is CASSYPGREKLFF. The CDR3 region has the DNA TGTGCCAGCAGTTACCCAGGGCGGGAAAAACTGTTTTTT.

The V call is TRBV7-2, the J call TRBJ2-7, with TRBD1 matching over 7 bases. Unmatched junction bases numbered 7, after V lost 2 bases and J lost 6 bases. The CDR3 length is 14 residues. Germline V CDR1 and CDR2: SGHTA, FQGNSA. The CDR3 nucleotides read TGTGCCAGCAGCTTAAAACAGGGGCCCGGCGAGCAGTACTTC. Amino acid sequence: CASSLKQGPGEQYF.

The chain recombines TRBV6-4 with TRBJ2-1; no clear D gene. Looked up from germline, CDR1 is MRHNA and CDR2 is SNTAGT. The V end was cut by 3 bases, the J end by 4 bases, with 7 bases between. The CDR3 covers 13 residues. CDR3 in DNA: TGTGCCAGCAGTGATCCAAATTACAATGAGCAGTTCTTC. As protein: CASSDPNYNEQFF.

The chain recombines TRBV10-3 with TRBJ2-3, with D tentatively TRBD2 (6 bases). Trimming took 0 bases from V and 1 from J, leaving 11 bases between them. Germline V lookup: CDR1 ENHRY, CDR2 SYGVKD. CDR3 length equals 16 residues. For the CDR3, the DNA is TGTGCCATCAGTGAGTCGGTTCTAGCGCGCACAGATACGCAGTATTTT. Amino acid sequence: CAISESVLARTDTQYF.

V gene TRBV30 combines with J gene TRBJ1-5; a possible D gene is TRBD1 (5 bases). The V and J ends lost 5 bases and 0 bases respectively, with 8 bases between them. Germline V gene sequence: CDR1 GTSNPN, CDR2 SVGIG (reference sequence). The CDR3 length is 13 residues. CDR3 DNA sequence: TGTGCCTGGGCAGGGTCTAGCAATCAGCCCCAGCATTTT. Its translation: CAWAGSSNQPQHF.

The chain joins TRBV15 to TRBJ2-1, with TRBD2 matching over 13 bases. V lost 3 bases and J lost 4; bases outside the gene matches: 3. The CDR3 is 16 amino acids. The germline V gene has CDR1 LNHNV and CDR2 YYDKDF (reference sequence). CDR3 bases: TGTGCCACCAGCAGCCGACTAGCGGGGGGATACAATGAGCAGTTCTTC. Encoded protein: CATSSRLAGGYNEQFF.

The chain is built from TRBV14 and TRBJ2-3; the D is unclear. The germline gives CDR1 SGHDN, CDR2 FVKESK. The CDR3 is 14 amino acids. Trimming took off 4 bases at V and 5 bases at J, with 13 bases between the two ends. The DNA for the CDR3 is TGTGCCAGCAGCCCGCCAAGTCTCGGAGATACGCAGTATTTT. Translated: CASSPPSLGDTQYF.

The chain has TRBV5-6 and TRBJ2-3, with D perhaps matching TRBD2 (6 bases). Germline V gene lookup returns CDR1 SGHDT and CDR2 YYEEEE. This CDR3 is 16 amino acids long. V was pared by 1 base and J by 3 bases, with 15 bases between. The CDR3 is CASSLFGGDLTDTQYF. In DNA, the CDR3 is TGTGCCAGCAGCTTGTTCGGGGGAGATTTAACAGATACGCAGTATTTT.

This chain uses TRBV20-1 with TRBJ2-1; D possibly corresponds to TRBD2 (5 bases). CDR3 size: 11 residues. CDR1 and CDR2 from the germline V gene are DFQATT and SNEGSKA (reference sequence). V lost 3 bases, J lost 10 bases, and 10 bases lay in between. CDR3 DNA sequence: TGCAGTGCTAGTCGCGGGCGCGAGCAGTTCTTC. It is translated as CSASRGREQFF.